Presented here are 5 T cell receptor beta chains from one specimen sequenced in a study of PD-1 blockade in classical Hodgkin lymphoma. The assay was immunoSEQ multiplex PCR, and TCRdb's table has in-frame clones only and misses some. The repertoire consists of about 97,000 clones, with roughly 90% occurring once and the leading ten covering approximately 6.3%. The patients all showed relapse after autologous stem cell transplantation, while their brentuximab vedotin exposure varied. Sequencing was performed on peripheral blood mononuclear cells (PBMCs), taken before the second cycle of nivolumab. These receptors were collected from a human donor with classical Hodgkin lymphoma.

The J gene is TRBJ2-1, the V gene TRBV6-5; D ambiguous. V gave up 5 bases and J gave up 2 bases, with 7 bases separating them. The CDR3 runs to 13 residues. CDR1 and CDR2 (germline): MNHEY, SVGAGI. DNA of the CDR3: TGTGCCAGCAGTAGGACGGCCTACAATGAGCAGTTCTTC. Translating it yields CASSRTAYNEQFF.

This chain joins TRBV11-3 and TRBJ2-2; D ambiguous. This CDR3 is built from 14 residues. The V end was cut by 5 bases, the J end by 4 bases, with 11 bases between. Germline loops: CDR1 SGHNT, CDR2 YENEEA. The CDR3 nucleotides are TGTGCCAGCAGCCCAGTTTTGGGCACCGGGGAGCTGTTTTTT. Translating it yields CASSPVLGTGELFF.

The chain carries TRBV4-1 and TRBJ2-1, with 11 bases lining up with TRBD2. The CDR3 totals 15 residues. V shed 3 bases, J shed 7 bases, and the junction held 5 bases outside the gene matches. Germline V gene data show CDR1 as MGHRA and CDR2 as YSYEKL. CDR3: CASSQGLAVENEQFF. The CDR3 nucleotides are TGCGCCAGCAGCCAGGGACTAGCGGTGGAGAATGAGCAGTTCTTC.

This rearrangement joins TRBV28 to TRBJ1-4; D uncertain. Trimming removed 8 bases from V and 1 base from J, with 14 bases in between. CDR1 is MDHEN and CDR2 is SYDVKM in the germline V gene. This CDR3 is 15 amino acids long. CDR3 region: CASGSDGKTNEKLFF. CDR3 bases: TGTGCCAGCGGCTCTGATGGGAAAACTAATGAAAAACTGTTTTTT.

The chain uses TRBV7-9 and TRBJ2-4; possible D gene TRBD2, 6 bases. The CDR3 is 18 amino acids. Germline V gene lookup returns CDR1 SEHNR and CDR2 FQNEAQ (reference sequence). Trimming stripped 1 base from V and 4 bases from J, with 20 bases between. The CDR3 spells CASSLGGGWGSAKNIQYF. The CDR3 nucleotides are TGTGCCAGCAGCTTAGGTGGGGGGTGGGGAAGTGCAAAAAACATTCAGTACTTC.